What follows is one TCR beta chain and its context. A junction boundary mismatches the germline segment, possibly from a read error. Germline V gene sequence: CDR1 MNHEY, CDR2 SMNVEV (reference sequence). The CDR3 runs to 14 residues. This PCR relied on a set of 60 Vbeta primers and 13 Jbeta primers. Some clones are missing from TCRdb's copy, which holds only in-frame ones; the method was immunoSEQ multiplex PCR. Of around 140,000 clones in the sample, about four fifths were seen once. The data stem from a study of cytomegalovirus exposure and HLA in healthy donors. Sequenced input: PBMCs. This TCR was recovered from a man between 18 and 35 years old in good health and CMV-seropositive. This rearrangement joins TRBV27 to TRBJ1-1, with D uncertain. CDR3 amino acids: CASSLRSMNAEAFF. CDR3 DNA sequence: TGTGCCAGCAGTTTGCGGAGCATGAACGCTGAAGCTTTCTTT.